This T cell receptor beta chain stems from a study of Graves' ophthalmopathy and Graves' hyperthyroidism. Overall study: Peripheral blood was obtained at first diagnosis, ahead of any treatment.

This clonotype was recorded many times. Germline assignment: CDR1 DFQATT and CDR2 SNEGSKA (reference sequence). The trim removed 4 bases at V and 6 bases at J, leaving 10 bases unmatched. The CDR3 sequence is 14 residues long. Scientists amplified the TCR beta CDR3 regions from RNA transcripts. RT-PCR in the first round used HTBI primers; a second-round multiplex PCR followed. TCRdb recomputed calls from the multiplex PCR reads with MiXCR, one row per CDR3 protein. The sample lists hundreds of thousands of distinct CDR3 sequences, around 21% occurring once. Excluded were patients with other autoimmune diseases, uncontrolled infections, pregnancy or lactation.

The sequencing sample was made of peripheral blood. This TCR was recovered from a woman between 18 and 29 years old with stable Graves' hyperthyroidism. V usage is TRBV20-1 and J usage is TRBJ2-5; 8 bases line up with TRBD1. CDR3 DNA sequence: TGCAGTGCTATTCATCAGGGGGCATTGAAGACCCAGTACTTC. Translating gives CSAIHQGALKTQYF.